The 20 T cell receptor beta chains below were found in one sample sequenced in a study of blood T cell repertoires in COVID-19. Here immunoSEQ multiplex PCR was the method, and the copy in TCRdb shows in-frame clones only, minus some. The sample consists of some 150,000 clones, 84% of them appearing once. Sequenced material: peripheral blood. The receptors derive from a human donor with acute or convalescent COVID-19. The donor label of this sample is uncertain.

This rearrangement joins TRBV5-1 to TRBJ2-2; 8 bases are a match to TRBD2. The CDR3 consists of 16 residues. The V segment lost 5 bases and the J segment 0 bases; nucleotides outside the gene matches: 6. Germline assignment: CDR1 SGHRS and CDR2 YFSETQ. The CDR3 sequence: CASSFTSGSNTGELFF. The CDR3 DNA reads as TGCGCCAGCAGTTTCACTAGCGGCTCGAACACCGGGGAGCTGTTTTTT.

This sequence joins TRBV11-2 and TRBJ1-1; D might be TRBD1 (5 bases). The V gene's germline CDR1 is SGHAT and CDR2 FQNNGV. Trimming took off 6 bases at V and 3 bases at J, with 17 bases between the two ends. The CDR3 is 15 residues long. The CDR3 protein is CASRLVAGRDTEAFF. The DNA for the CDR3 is TGTGCCAGCAGGTTGGTGGCAGGGAGGGACACTGAAGCTTTCTTT.

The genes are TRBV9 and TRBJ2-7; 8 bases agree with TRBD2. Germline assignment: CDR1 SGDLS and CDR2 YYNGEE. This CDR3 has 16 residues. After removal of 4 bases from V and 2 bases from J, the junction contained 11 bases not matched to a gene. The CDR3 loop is CASSPRGSGVAYEQYF. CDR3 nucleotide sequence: TGTGCCAGCAGCCCCAGGGGTAGCGGGGTAGCCTACGAGCAGTACTTC.

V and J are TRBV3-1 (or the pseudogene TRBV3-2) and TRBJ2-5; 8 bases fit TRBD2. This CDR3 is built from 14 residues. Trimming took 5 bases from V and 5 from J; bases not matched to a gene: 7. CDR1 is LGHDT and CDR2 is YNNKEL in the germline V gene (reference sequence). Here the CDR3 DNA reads TGTGCCAGCAGCAGACGGGGGGGCCGGGAGACCCAGTACTTC. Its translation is CASSRRGGRETQYF.

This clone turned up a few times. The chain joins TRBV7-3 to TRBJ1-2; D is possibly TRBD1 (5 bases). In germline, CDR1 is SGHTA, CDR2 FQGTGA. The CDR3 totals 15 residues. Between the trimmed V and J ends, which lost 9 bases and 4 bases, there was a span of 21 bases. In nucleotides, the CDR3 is TGTGCCAGGAAAAAGACAGAGTACCTTCCCTATGGCTACACCTTC. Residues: CARKKTEYLPYGYTF.

As DNA, the CDR3 is TGTGCCAGCAGCTCCCTCGGGACAGGGGGTAACTATGGCTACACCTTC. This translates into CASSSLGTGGNYGYTF. This chain joins TRBV13 and TRBJ1-2; 11 nucleotides match TRBD1. This CDR3 has 16 amino acids. The junction had 5 bases not matched to a gene; V was cut back by 4 bases and J by 1 base. Germline V lookup: CDR1 PRHDT, CDR2 FYEKMQ (reference sequence). The full variable domain, rest sourced from reference TRBV13 and TRBJ1-2, is AAGVIQSPRHLIKEKRETATLKCYPIPRHDTVYWYQQGPGQDPQFLISFYEKMQSDKGSIPDRFSAQQFSDYHSELNMSSLELGDSALYFCASSSLGTGGNYGYTFGSGTRLTVV.

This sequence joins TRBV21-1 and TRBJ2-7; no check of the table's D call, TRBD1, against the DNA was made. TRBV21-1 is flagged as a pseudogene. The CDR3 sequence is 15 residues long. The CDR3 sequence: CASSNSQVSDHEQYF. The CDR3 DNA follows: TGTGCCAGCAGCAATTCTCAGGTAAGTGATCACGAGCAGTACTTC.

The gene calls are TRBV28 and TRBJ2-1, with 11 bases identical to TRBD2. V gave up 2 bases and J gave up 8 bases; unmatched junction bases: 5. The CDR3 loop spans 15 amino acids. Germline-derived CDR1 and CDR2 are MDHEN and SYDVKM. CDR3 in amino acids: CASSLRTSGYDEQFF. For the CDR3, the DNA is TGTGCCAGCAGTTTAAGGACTAGCGGGTACGATGAGCAGTTCTTC. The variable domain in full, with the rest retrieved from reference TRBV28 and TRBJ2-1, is DVKVTQSSRYLVKRTGEKVFLECVQDMDHENMFWYRQDPGLGLRLIYFSYDVKMKEKGDIPEGYSVSREKKERFSLILESASTNQTSMYLCASSLRTSGYDEQFFGPGTRLTVL.

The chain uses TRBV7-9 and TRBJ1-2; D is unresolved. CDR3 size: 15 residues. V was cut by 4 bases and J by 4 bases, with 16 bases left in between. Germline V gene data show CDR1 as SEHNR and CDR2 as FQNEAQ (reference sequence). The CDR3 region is CASSSPSLPSYGYTF. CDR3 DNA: TGTGCCAGCAGCTCCCCGTCCCTTCCTTCCTATGGCTACACCTTC.

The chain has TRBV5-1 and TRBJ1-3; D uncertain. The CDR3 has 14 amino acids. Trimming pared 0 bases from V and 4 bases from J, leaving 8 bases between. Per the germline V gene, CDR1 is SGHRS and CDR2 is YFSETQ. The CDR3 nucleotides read TGCGCCAGCAGCTTGGAGTCAGTAGGAAACACCATATATTTT. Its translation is CASSLESVGNTIYF.

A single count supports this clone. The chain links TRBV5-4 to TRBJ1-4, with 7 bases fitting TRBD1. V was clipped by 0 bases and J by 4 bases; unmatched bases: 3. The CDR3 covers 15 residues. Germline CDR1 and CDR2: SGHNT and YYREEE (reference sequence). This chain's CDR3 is CASSLAGTVNEKLFF. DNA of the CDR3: TGTGCCAGCAGCTTGGCCGGGACAGTTAATGAAAAACTGTTTTTT. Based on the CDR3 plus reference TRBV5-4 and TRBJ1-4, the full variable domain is ETGVTQSPTHLIKTRGQQVTLRCSSQSGHNTVSWYQQALGQGPQFIFQYYREEENGRGNFPPRFSGLQFPNYSSELNVNALELDDSALYLCASSLAGTVNEKLFFGSGTQLSVL.

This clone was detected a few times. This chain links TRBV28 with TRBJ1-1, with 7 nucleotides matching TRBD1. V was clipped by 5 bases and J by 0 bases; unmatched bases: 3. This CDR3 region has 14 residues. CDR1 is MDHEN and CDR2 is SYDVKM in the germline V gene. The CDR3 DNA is TGTGCCAGCAGTCAAGACAGGGTGAACACTGAAGCTTTCTTT. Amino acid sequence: CASSQDRVNTEAFF.

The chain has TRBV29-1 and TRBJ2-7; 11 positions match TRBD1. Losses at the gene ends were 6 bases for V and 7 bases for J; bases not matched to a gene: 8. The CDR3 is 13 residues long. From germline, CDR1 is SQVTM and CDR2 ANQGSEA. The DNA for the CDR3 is TGCAGCGTCACGGGACAGGGGGTAGGGGAGCAGTACTTC. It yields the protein CSVTGQGVGEQYF.

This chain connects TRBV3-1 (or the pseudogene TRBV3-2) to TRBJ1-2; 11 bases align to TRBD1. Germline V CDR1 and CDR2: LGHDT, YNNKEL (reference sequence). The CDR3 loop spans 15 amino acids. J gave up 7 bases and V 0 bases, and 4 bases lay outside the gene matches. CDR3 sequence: CASSQEGQGGAGYTF. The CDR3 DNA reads TGTGCCAGCAGCCAAGAGGGACAGGGGGGTGCTGGCTACACCTTC.

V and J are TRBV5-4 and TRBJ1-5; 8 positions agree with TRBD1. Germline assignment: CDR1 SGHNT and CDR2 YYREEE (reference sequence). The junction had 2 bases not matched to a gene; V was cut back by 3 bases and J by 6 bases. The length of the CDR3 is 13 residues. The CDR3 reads CASSSGGGQPQHF. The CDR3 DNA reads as TGTGCCAGCAGCTCAGGGGGCGGTCAGCCCCAGCATTTT.

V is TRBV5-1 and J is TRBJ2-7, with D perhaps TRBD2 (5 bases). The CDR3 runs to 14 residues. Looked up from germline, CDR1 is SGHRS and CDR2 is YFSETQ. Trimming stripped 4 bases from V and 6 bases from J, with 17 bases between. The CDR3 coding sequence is TGCGCCAGCAGCCTCCCCCGGGAAGACGGCGAGCAGTACTTC. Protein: CASSLPREDGEQYF.

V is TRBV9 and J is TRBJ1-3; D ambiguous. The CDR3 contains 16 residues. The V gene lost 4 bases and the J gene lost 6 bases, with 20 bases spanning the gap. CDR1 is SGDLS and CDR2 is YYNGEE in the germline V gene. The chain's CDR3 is CASSPPVSGTVNTIYF. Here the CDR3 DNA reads TGTGCCAGCAGCCCTCCCGTTAGCGGTACGGTAAACACCATATATTTT.

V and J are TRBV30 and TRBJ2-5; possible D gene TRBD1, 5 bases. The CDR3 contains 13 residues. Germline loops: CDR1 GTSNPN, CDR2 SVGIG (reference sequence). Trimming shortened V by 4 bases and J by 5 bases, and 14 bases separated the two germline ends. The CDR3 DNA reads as TGTGCCTGGACGAAGGGCCCAGGGGAGACCCAGTACTTC. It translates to CAWTKGPGETQYF.

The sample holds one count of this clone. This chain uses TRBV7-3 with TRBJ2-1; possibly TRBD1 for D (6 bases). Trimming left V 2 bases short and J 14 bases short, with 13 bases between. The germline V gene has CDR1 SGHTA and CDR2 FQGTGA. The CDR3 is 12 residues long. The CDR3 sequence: CASSLPQGIEFF. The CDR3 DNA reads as TGTGCCAGCAGCTTACCCCAGGGGATAGAGTTCTTC.

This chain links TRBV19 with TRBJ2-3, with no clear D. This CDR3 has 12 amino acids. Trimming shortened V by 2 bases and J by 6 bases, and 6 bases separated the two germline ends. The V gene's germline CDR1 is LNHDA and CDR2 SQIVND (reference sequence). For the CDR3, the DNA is TGTGCCAGTAGTATATCTAAGGATACGCAGTATTTT. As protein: CASSISKDTQYF. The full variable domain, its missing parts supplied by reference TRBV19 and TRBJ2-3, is DGGITQSPKYLFRKEGQNVTLSCEQNLNHDAMYWYRQDPGQGLRLIYYSQIVNDFQKGDIAEGYSVSREKKESFPLTVTSAQKNPTAFYLCASSISKDTQYFGPGTRLTVL.